This T cell receptor beta chain was sequenced in a study of cytomegalovirus exposure and HLA in healthy donors. Looked up from germline, CDR1 is SGHRS and CDR2 is YFSETQ. The CDR3 totals 16 residues. With 3 bases removed from V and 3 bases from J, the gap between germline ends came to 15 bases. Method: immunoSEQ multiplex PCR; TCRdb's copy keeps in-frame clones and lacks some. This sample yields more than 150,000 clones, of which about four fifths are seen a single time; roughly 7.5% belongs to the top ten. The sequencing input was PBMCs. The rearrangement joins TRBV5-1 to TRBJ1-4, with a possible D match to TRBD1 (6 bases). The TCR comes from a man between 18 and 35 years old in good health and CMV-seropositive. The CDR3 spells CASSSDTGLSNEKLFF. In DNA, the CDR3 is TGCGCCAGCAGCTCGGACACAGGGCTGTCTAATGAAAAACTGTTTTTT.